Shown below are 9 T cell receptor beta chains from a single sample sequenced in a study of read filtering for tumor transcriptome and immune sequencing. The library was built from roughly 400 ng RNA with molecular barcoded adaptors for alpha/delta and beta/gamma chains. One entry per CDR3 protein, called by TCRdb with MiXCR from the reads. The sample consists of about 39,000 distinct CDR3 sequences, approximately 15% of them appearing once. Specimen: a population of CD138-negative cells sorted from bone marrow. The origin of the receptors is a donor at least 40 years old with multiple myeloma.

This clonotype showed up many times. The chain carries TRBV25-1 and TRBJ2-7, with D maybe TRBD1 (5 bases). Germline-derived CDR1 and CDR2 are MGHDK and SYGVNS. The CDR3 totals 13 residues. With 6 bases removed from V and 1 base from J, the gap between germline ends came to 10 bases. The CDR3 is CASRATGSYEQYF. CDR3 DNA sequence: TGTGCCAGCAGAGCAACAGGATCCTACGAGCAGTACTTC.

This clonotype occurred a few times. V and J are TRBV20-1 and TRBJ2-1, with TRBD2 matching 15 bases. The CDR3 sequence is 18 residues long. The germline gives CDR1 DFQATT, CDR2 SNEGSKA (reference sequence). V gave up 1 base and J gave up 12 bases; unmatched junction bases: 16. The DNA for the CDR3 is TGCAGTGCTAGAGGGCCGGGACTAGCGGGGGGCTACGCTCAGGGGCAGTTCTTC. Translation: CSARGPGLAGGYAQGQFF.

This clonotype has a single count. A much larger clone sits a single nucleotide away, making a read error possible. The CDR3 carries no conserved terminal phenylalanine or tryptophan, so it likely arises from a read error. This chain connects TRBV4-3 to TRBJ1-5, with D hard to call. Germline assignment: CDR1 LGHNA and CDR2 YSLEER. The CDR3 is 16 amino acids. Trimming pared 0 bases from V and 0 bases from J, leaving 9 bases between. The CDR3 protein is CASSQDFTISNQPQHS. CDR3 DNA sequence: TGCGCCAGCAGCCAAGATTTCACGATTAGCAATCAGCCCCAGCATTCT.

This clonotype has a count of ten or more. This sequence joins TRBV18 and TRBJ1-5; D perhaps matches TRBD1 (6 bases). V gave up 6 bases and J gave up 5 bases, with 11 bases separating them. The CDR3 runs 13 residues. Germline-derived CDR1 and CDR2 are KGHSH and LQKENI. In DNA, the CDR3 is TGTGCCAGCTCCCAGGGGAAAGATCAGCCCCAGCATTTT. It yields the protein CASSQGKDQPQHF.

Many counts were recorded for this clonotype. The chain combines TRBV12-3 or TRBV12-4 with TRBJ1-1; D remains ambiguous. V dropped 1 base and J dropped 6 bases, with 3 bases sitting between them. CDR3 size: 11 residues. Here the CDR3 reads CASSLGSEAFF. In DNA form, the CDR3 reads TGTGCCAGCAGTTTAGGTTCTGAAGCTTTCTTT.

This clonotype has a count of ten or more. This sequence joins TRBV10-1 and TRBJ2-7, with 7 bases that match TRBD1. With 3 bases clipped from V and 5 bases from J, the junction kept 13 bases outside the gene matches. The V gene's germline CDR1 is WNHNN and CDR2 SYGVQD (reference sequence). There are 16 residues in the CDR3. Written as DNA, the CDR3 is TGCGCCAGCAGTGATTCATTGCCGGGACAGAGGAACGAGCAGTACTTC. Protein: CASSDSLPGQRNEQYF.

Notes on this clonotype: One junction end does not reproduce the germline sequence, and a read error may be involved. The CDR3 nucleotides read TGTGCCAGCAGTTACGGACAGCTCTCTGGGGCCAACGTCCGGACATTT. Protein: CASSYGQLSGANVRTF. The chain recombines TRBV6-2 or TRBV6-3 with TRBJ2-6; a possible D gene is TRBD1 (6 bases). The CDR3 consists of 16 residues. Germline V gene data show CDR1 as MNHEY and CDR2 as SVGEGT.

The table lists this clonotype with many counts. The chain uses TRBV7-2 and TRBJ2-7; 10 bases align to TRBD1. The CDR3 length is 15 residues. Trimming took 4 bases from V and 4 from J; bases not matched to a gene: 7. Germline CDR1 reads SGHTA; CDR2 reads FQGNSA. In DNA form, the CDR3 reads TGTGCCAGCAGCTGGAAGGGGGACAGGGGTTACGAGCAGTACTTC. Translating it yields CASSWKGDRGYEQYF.

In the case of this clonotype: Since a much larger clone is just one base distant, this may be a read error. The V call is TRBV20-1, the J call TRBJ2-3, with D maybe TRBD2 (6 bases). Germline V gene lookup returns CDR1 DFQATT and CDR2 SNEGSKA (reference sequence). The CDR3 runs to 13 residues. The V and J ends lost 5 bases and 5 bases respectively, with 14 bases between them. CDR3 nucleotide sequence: TGCAGTGCTTTAGACTGGAGGGGAGATACGCAGTATTTT. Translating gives CSALDWRGDTQYF.